These 25 T cell receptor beta chains originate from one sample sequenced in a study of OX40 agonist ivuxolimab in advanced cancers. Receptors were amplified or captured by the immunoSEQ multiplex PCR assay. Sourced from immuneACCESS, this table was stored by TCRdb with only in-frame sequences that have V and J called. A share of the clones is absent; for the studies checked, an unresolved V gene accounts for under half, and the remainder has no known explanation. This sample comprises 120,000 or so clones, around 90% of them detected only once. Clones ranked in the top ten supply about 0.28% of the sample. Sequenced material: CD4+ or CD8+ T cells sorted from blood, taken in a trial of the OX40 agonist ivuxolimab. These receptors originate from an adult with an advanced solid tumor such as melanoma, head and neck, liver or kidney cancer.

The chain carries TRBV5-8 and TRBJ2-7, with 7 bases aligning to TRBD1. Germline loops: CDR1 SGHTS, CDR2 YDEGEE. J gave up 0 bases and V 6 bases, and 6 bases lay outside the gene matches. CDR3 length equals 14 residues. The DNA of the CDR3 is TGTGCCAGCATCCCGGGACAGAACTCCTACGAGCAGTACTTC. This translates into CASIPGQNSYEQYF. Combining the CDR3 with reference TRBV5-8 and TRBJ2-7 gives the whole variable domain EAGVTQSPTHLIKTRGQQATLRCSPISGHTSVYWYQQALGLGLQFLLWYDEGEERNRGNFPPRFSGRQFPNYSSELNVNALELEDSALYLCASIPGQNSYEQYFGPGTRLTVT.

The chain is built from TRBV5-8 and TRBJ1-1; 9 nucleotides agree with TRBD1. The V and J ends lost 2 bases and 10 bases, in that order; junction bases with no gene match: 6. There are 13 residues in the CDR3. The germline gives CDR1 SGHTS, CDR2 YDEGEE. The CDR3 is CASSFRDRESAFF. CDR3 sequence (DNA): TGTGCCAGCAGCTTCCGGGACAGGGAGTCAGCTTTCTTT.

The rearrangement uses TRBV27 and TRBJ2-5, with D possibly being TRBD1 or TRBD2 (5 bases each). Trimming pared 2 bases from V and 4 bases from J, leaving 17 bases between. There are 16 residues in the CDR3. CDR1 is MNHEY and CDR2 is SMNVEV in the germline V gene (reference sequence). CDR3 loop: CASSLTSSGRRETQYF. The CDR3 DNA reads TGTGCCAGCAGTTTAACGTCTTCAGGGAGAAGAGAGACCCAGTACTTC.

J is TRBJ2-7 and V is TRBV7-9, with TRBD1 matching over 12 bases. J gave up 7 bases and V 4 bases, and 5 bases lay outside the gene matches. The CDR3 spans 14 residues. Germline-derived CDR1 and CDR2 are SEHNR and FQNEAQ (reference sequence). The CDR3 sequence: CASSSGQGAGEQYF. The DNA for the CDR3 is TGTGCCAGCAGCTCGGGACAGGGGGCAGGGGAGCAGTACTTC.

This clone came up a few times. The chain uses TRBV6-4 and TRBJ2-3, with D perhaps TRBD1 (5 bases). The CDR3 runs to 14 residues. Trimming pared 5 bases from V and 0 bases from J, leaving 9 bases between. Germline CDR1 MRHNA, CDR2 SNTAGT. CDR3 nucleotide sequence: TGTGCCAGCAGTCCGACAGCCAGCACAGATACGCAGTATTTT. Translated: CASSPTASTDTQYF.

This chain uses TRBV28 with TRBJ1-2; 7 positions agree with TRBD1. The CDR3 has 14 amino acids. Germline CDR1 and CDR2: MDHEN and SYDVKM. The trim removed 6 bases at V and 4 bases at J, leaving 8 bases unmatched. The CDR3 bases are TGTGCCAGCAGGGACTCCGGGACAGTCTATGGCTACACCTTC. Protein sequence: CASRDSGTVYGYTF.

The CDR3: CASSLEGLRRTEAFF. The CDR3, as DNA: TGTGCCAGCAGCTTGGAGGGGTTGAGGAGGACTGAAGCTTTCTTT. The J gene is TRBJ1-1, the V gene TRBV7-2; D is possibly TRBD1 (5 bases). This CDR3 has 15 residues. Deletions cut 3 bases from V and 5 bases from J, with 16 bases between. Germline V gives CDR1 SGHTA, CDR2 FQGNSA.

The CDR3 sequence is CASRWTSGSYEQYF. The CDR3 coding sequence is TGTGCCAGCAGATGGACTAGCGGGAGCTACGAGCAGTACTTC. The V gene is TRBV7-2, the J gene TRBJ2-7; 13 positions agree with TRBD2. Germline CDR1 is SGHTA and CDR2 is FQGNSA. The V and J ends lost 6 bases and 3 bases, in that order; junction bases with no gene match: 2. The CDR3 runs to 14 residues.

V is TRBV5-1 and J is TRBJ2-1; tentative D call: TRBD2 (5 bases). Germline assignment: CDR1 SGHRS and CDR2 YFSETQ. Between the trimmed V and J ends, which lost 0 bases and 7 bases, there was a span of 17 bases. The length of the CDR3 is 16 residues. In DNA form, the CDR3 reads TGCGCCAGCAGCTTGGGCGGAGTAAGGGAGCAGAATGAGCAGTTCTTC. It is translated as CASSLGGVREQNEQFF.

J is TRBJ2-1 and V is TRBV7-3; D possibly matches TRBD1 or TRBD2 (6 bases each). CDR3 length: 15 amino acids. The V end was cut by 5 bases, the J end by 6 bases, with 17 bases between. From germline, CDR1 is SGHTA and CDR2 FQGTGA. CDR3 loop: CASSPSGASANEQFF. CDR3 DNA: TGTGCCAGCAGCCCCTCGGGGGCTTCGGCCAATGAGCAGTTCTTC. The whole variable domain, remainder taken from reference TRBV7-3 and TRBJ2-1, is GAGVSQTPSNKVTEKGKYVELRCDPISGHTALYWYRQSLGQGPEFLIYFQGTGAADDSGLPNDRFFAVRPEGSVSTLKIQRTERGDSAVYLCASSPSGASANEQFFGPGTRLTVL.

The chain joins TRBV7-2 to TRBJ2-5; TRBD1 might be the D (6 bases). Germline V gene lookup returns CDR1 SGHTA and CDR2 FQGNSA. The germline V and J ends were trimmed by 2 bases and 3 bases, with 7 bases remaining between them. The CDR3 has 13 residues. The CDR3 region is CASSLWTEETQYF. The CDR3 region has the DNA TGTGCCAGCAGCTTATGGACAGAAGAGACCCAGTACTTC.

This clone has just one count. The chain uses TRBV28 and TRBJ1-6; D gene unclear. The germline V and J ends were trimmed by 4 bases and 10 bases, with 14 bases remaining between them. The CDR3 runs 14 residues. Germline values: CDR1 MDHEN, CDR2 SYDVKM. CDR3 residues: CASSSPSGYSPLHF. The CDR3 nucleotides are TGTGCCAGCAGTTCCCCCTCGGGGTACTCACCCCTCCACTTT. The variable domain in full, with the rest retrieved from reference TRBV28 and TRBJ1-6, is DVKVTQSSRYLVKRTGEKVFLECVQDMDHENMFWYRQDPGLGLRLIYFSYDVKMKEKGDIPEGYSVSREKKERFSLILESASTNQTSMYLCASSSPSGYSPLHFGNGTRLTVT.

The rearrangement links TRBV18 to TRBJ1-5; the D is unclear. V was clipped by 0 bases and J by 5 bases, with 2 bases between them. The germline gives CDR1 KGHSH, CDR2 LQKENI. The CDR3 contains 12 residues. CDR3 nucleotides: TGTGCCAGCTCACCACCTGATCAGCCCCAGCATTTT. Translated: CASSPPDQPQHF.

This chain links TRBV28 with TRBJ1-2, with unresolved D. The V end lost 6 bases, the J end lost 2 bases, and 16 bases lay between the germline ends. This CDR3 contains 15 residues. Germline CDR1 is MDHEN and CDR2 is SYDVKM. The CDR3 DNA is TGTGCCAGCAGCACCGTGGAGGGCCTGAACTATGGCTACACCTTC. Protein product: CASSTVEGLNYGYTF.

The rearrangement links TRBV7-2 to TRBJ1-6; unclear D gene. This CDR3 region has 17 residues. The V and J ends lost 2 bases and 0 bases respectively, with 11 bases between them. Germline V gene sequence: CDR1 SGHTA, CDR2 FQGNSA. CDR3 sequence: CASSLRGPSSYNSPLHF. For the CDR3, the DNA is TGTGCCAGCAGCTTAAGAGGGCCGAGCTCCTATAATTCACCCCTCCACTTT.

The rearrangement links TRBV9 to TRBJ1-4, with D hard to call. V was clipped by 0 bases and J by 5 bases, with 14 bases between them. In germline, CDR1 is SGDLS, CDR2 YYNGEE. The CDR3 contains 16 residues. The CDR3 loop reads CASSVGPGGFNEKLFF. As DNA, the CDR3 is TGTGCCAGCAGCGTAGGCCCCGGCGGGTTCAATGAAAAACTGTTTTTT.

The rearrangement uses TRBV7-8 and TRBJ1-2; tentatively, D is TRBD1 (6 bases). Trimming shortened V by 5 bases and J by 7 bases, and 11 bases separated the two germline ends. This CDR3 spans 12 amino acids. Germline CDR1 reads SGHVS; CDR2 reads FQNEAQ. Here the CDR3 DNA reads TGTGCCAGCAGCGCGAAGGACAGTGGCTACACCTTC. Its translation is CASSAKDSGYTF.

The rearrangement joins TRBV7-9 to TRBJ2-1; possibly TRBD2 for D (6 bases). CDR1 and CDR2 from the germline V gene are SEHNR and FQNEAQ (reference sequence). There are 15 residues in the CDR3. Deletions cut 5 bases from V and 0 bases from J, with 11 bases between. CDR3 sequence: CASSPAGISYNEQFF. The CDR3 bases are TGTGCCAGCAGCCCTGCGGGGATCTCCTACAATGAGCAGTTCTTC.

The chain recombines TRBV7-2 with TRBJ2-5; 8 nucleotides line up with TRBD1. TRBJ2-7 explains the end of the DNA better; the J call may be wrong. The CDR3 covers 16 residues. Per germline, CDR1 SGHTA and CDR2 FQGNSA. The CDR3 is CASSITPTGDPYEQYF. The CDR3 DNA reads as TGTGCCAGCAGCATTACCCCGACAGGGGACCCTTACGAGCAGTACTTC.

J is TRBJ1-2 and V is TRBV28; D not resolved. The germline V and J ends were trimmed by 11 bases and 8 bases, with 18 bases remaining between them. CDR3 length: 12 amino acids. Germline V gene lookup returns CDR1 MDHEN and CDR2 SYDVKM. The DNA for the CDR3 is TGTGCCGTTGTTCAACTTCCGAGAGGCTACACCTTC. It encodes CAVVQLPRGYTF.

J is TRBJ2-1 and V is TRBV7-9; 11 nucleotides agree with TRBD2. V trimming: 5 bases; J trimming: 8 bases; junction bases outside the gene matches: 8. From germline, CDR1 is SEHNR and CDR2 FQNEAQ (reference sequence). This CDR3 region has 15 residues. The CDR3 spells CASSRSSGGPHEQFF. In DNA form, the CDR3 reads TGTGCCAGCAGCCGTTCTAGCGGGGGGCCCCATGAGCAGTTCTTC.

The chain recombines TRBV7-9 with TRBJ2-7; D call uncertain. Trimming took 1 base from V and 3 from J, leaving 10 bases between them. CDR1 is SEHNR and CDR2 is FQNEAQ in the germline V gene (reference sequence). This CDR3 has 14 amino acids. CDR3: CASSLGTVNYEQYF. As DNA, the CDR3 is TGTGCCAGCAGCTTAGGAACAGTGAACTACGAGCAGTACTTC.

The chain links TRBV19 to TRBJ1-2; D is undetermined. V was trimmed by 2 bases and J by 6 bases, leaving 10 bases between them. This CDR3 spans 13 amino acids. Germline V gene lookup returns CDR1 LNHDA and CDR2 SQIVND (reference sequence). CDR3 residues: CASSITRQDGYTF. In DNA form, the CDR3 reads TGTGCCAGTAGTATAACACGGCAGGATGGCTACACCTTC.

This rearrangement joins TRBV18 to TRBJ2-1; tentatively, D is TRBD1 (7 bases). The CDR3 has 13 amino acids. Looked up from germline, CDR1 is KGHSH and CDR2 is LQKENI. V lost 3 bases and J 9 bases, leaving 12 bases between the germline ends. The CDR3 loop is CASSPPQGGEQFF. The CDR3 coding sequence is TGTGCCAGCTCACCCCCCCAGGGGGGTGAGCAGTTCTTC.

This rearrangement joins TRBV5-6 to TRBJ1-4; 12 positions match TRBD1. V shed 6 bases, J shed 14 bases, and the junction held 14 bases outside the gene matches. The CDR3 totals 15 residues. The germline V gene encodes CDR1 SGHDT and CDR2 YYEEEE. The CDR3 is CASTYYRDRGRGLFF. For the CDR3, the DNA is TGTGCCAGCACATACTACCGGGACAGGGGGCGCGGGCTGTTTTTT. Full variable domain (rest looked up from reference TRBV5-6 and TRBJ1-4): DAGVTQSPTHLIKTRGQQVTLRCSPKSGHDTVSWYQQALGQGPQFIFQYYEEEERQRGNFPDRFSGHQFPNYSSELNVNALLLGDSALYLCASTYYRDRGRGLFFGSGTQLSVL.